Included here is one T cell receptor beta chain sequence, with context. What it recognizes is unknown. RNA transcripts yielded amplified TCR beta CDR3 regions. In the first-round RT-PCR of the TCR CDR3, the HTBI primer set was used. TCRdb re-analysed the multiplex PCR reads in MiXCR, keeping a single row per CDR3 protein. The sample lists a few hundred thousand distinct CDR3 sequences; 13% to 15% were seen once. This CDR3 has 16 residues. Germline values: CDR1 DFQATT, CDR2 SNEGSKA (reference sequence). J was trimmed by 1 base and V by 1 base; bases with no gene match: 3. The entry originates in a study of T cells in Graves' hyperthyroidism and ophthalmopathy. Study in general: Peripheral blood was acquired at first diagnosis, ahead of any therapy whatsoever. Study-wide results and limits: From stable hyperthyroidism, ophthalmopathy was set apart by a 13 V-J model. Progression to ophthalmopathy was predicted a median of 6.5 months early.

The chain couples TRBV20-1 to TRBJ2-6, with TRBD1 identical over 8 bases. The sequencing sample was made of blood. This TCR was sampled from a woman aged 55-75 years with Graves' ophthalmopathy. CDR3 sequence (DNA): TGCAGTGCTAGAGGAGGGGACAGGTCTGGGGCCAACGTCCTGACTTTC. Its translation is CSARGGDRSGANVLTF.